This record looks at one TCR beta chain sequence and its context. Its antigen is currently not known. No base qualities exist here, and no much larger clone lies one base off it. The germline ends are 6 bases apart after V is trimmed by 3 bases and J by 4 bases. According to the germline V gene, CDR1 reads SGHAT and CDR2 reads FQNNGV. The CDR3 contains 12 residues, cysteine and phenylalanine counted. Just the 36-base CDR3 DNA is kept, in frame starting at base 1. This entry belongs to a study of Graves' ophthalmopathy and Graves' hyperthyroidism (dated by TCRdb to the late 2010s). Broadly, across the study: Peripheral blood was collected at initial diagnosis, prior to any treatment. For independent validation, a separate cohort was made up of 18 hyperthyroidism patients plus 17 patients who later progressed from hyperthyroidism to ophthalmopathy. The roughly 100 discovery patients were randomly divided into training and test sets at a 7:3 ratio. The study used signatures of the TCR beta repertoire to tell Graves' ophthalmopathy apart from Graves' hyperthyroidism and to predict which patients would progress to ophthalmopathy. T-cell repertoires of thyroid tissue and blood were compared in 5 or 6 hyperthyroidism patients. In total, 135 blood samples were TCR-sequenced: under 45 ophthalmopathy, about 75 hyperthyroidism and about 17 hyperthyroidism-to-ophthalmopathy patients. After sampling, hyperthyroidism patients received methimazole starting at 30 mg daily, and ophthalmopathy patients received high-dose intravenous methylprednisolone. To explore V-J signatures that distinguish ophthalmopathy from hyperthyroidism, a discovery set of about 99 patients was enrolled, made up of about 40 with ophthalmopathy and 57 with stable hyperthyroidism.

For repertoire sequencing, TCR beta CDR3 regions were amplified from RNA transcripts. The first round of RT-PCR was done with HTBI primers and the Qiagen OneStep RT-PCR kit, and was followed by a second round of multiplex PCR, then size selection and purification. Libraries were sequenced on an Illumina HiSeq2000 using paired-end 100 bp reads. In the authors' own workflow: SOAPnuke was used for read processing, and reads with adapters, uncalled bases, a mean Phred below 15, or no exact constant-primer or identifier match were discarded. COPE v1.2.5 was used to merge the high-quality paired reads. Unique nucleotide sequences were defined as clonotypes and aligned to IMGT TRB V, D and J references using MiTCR v1.1. The analysis was limited to V-J combinations with a frequency above 0.0001, which together covered approximately 99% of repertoires. For each V-J combination, a TCR clonal expansion and chaos score was defined as the ratio of F50 clonal expansion to chaos observed in the TCRdist matrix. Welch's t-statistics and random forest were used to narrow the features down to 10 to 15 V-J combinations, which were then fed into a naive Bayes classifier. The Morisita-Horn index was used to measure how similar the thyroid and blood repertoires were. Using fastp at Q25 and MiXCR, TCRdb reprocessed the public reads and kept productive beta chains. When rows share a CDR3 protein, they turn into one entry using the most common DNA and genes. The V and J calls here are based on TCRdb, not the publication. This sample gives 350,000 to 400,000 distinct CDR3 sequences in total; 15% of them show up just once. Around 6.6% of the sample lies in the top ten.

Study-wide findings and limitations: Sample size was not predetermined statistically, and investigators were not blinded to group allocation. In validation, the model predicted ophthalmopathy progression with about 71% sensitivity and about 77% specificity; approximately 12 predicted patients were CT-confirmed with GO in a median of roughly 6.8 months. Among expanded thyroid clonotypes with frequency above 0.001, most also showed up in blood, which suggests that blood repertoires may reflect the thyroid immune response. In cross-validation, the 13-signature model distinguished ophthalmopathy from stable hyperthyroidism with less than 90% sensitivity and 81% to 82% specificity, while in the test set the corresponding values were about 79% and 69%.

Hyperthyroidism was considered stable if no progression to ophthalmopathy occurred within 18 months of follow-up. The hyperthyroidism patients were 18 to 65 years old and newly diagnosed, with a disease duration of less than 2 months. Patients were excluded if they had other autoimmune diseases, uncontrolled infections, pregnancy or lactation. Diagnosis was based on clinical symptoms, serum thyroxine, TRAb, thyroid ultrasound and orbital computed tomography. PBMCs were isolated from roughly 10 ml of fresh peripheral blood by Ficoll-Paque density gradient centrifugation. Trizol reagent was used to extract the total RNA, and its quality was then checked on an Agilent 2100 Bioanalyzer.

The chain employs TRBV11-2 and TRBJ1-1; a confident D gene designation cannot be given. Sequenced: peripheral blood. The TCR was taken from a young woman with stable Graves' hyperthyroidism. Donor details come from another sample of the same person, matched by shared clones. The nucleotides read TGTGCCAGCAGCTTCGGACGCACTGAAGCTTTCTTT. This sequence encodes CASSFGRTEAFF.